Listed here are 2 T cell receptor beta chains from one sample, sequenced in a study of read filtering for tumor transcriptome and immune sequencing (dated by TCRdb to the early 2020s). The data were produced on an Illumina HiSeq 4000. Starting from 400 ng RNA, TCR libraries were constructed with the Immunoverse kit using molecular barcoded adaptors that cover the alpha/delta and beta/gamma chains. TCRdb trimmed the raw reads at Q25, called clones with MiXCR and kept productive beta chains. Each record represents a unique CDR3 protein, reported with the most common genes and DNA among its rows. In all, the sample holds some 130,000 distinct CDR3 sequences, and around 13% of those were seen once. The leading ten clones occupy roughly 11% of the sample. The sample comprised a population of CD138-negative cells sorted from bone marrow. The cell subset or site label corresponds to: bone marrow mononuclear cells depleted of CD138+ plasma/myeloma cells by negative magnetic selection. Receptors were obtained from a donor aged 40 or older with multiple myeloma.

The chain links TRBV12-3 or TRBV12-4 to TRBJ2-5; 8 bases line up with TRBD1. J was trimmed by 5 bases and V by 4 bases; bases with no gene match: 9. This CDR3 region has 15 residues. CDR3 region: CASSSDRVFRETQYF. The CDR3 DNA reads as TGTGCCAGCAGTTCGGACAGGGTATTTCGGGAGACCCAGTACTTC.

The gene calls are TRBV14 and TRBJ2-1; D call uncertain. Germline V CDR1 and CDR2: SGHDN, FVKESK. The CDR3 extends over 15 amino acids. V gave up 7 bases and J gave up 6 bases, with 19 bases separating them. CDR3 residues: CASTPRYKEINEQFF. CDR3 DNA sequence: TGTGCCAGCACCCCAAGATACAAGGAAATCAATGAGCAGTTCTTC.